The following is a T cell receptor (beta chain) sequence with its context. The antigen this receptor binds is unknown. One base away there is no much larger clone; base qualities are not given. The CDR3 spans 10 residues, from the cysteine through the phenylalanine. Only the CDR3 region is kept as DNA, spanning 30 bases read in frame from base 1. Trimming takes 6 bases from V and 4 bases from J, and the germline ends sit 3 bases apart. The germline V gene sets CDR1 to MNHNS and CDR2 to SASEGT. The donors were healthy, HIV-negative adults with no recently reported acute infections or vaccinations. Only Caucasian adults living in Nashville, Tennessee, USA were represented among the donors. CD4+ T cells were enriched by magnetic negative selection; naive cells were then positively selected on CD45RA, and the negative fraction formed the memory subset. Blood was collected by leukapheresis, and PBMCs were isolated by Ficoll-Histopaque density gradient centrifugation and then cryopreserved in liquid nitrogen vapor phase. Analytical flow cytometry was used to check the purity and quantity of each magnetically sorted T cell population. Genomic DNA was isolated from each sorted fraction and quantified by UV absorbance on a Nanodrop 2000c.

The entry originates in a study of shared clonotypes between healthy human individuals (dated by TCRdb to the early 2020s). Concerning the study at large: The cohort comprised two women and a few men aged 18 to 49 years. For each donor, CD4 naive and CD4 memory were each given three plates, CD8 naive was given two plates, and CD8 memory was given one plate. Blood TCR repertoires of about 5 healthy adults were deeply sequenced to estimate repertoire size and the extent of clonotype sharing between individuals. Libraries were prepared and TCR repertoires were sequenced by different laboratories using diverse techniques, in order to increase sequencing depth and limit assay-specific biases. Leukapheresis yielded between about 0.94 and 9.5 billion PBMCs per donor. Here is what the overall study found, with its caveats: Pairwise subsampling indicated that sequencing depth was expected to affect the degree of clonotype sharing among donors. Sampling was restricted to blood, and TCR repertoires in tissues likely differ from the TCR repertoires found in blood. Around 5.4% of naive CD4, 3.5% of naive CD8, about 2.1% of memory CD4, and approximately 0.39% of memory CD8 clonotypes were shared across several donors. Larger estimated clonotype richness was generally found for naive subsets than for memory subsets. The small number of donors limited the genetic and exposure-history diversity represented. Compared with non-shared clonotypes, the clonotypes found in all four sorted-subset donors had higher generation probabilities. Rarefaction of sorted-subset datasets indicated incomplete sequencing despite the large sequencing depth.

Using the deep immunoSEQ assay, multiplex PCR amplified TCR CDR3 regions from genomic DNA. Extracted genomic DNA from each cell subset was distributed evenly across all wells of several immunoSEQ 96-well plates, and each plate was treated as a replicate. Each replicate PCR for sorted subsets received about 200 ng genomic DNA, equal to tens of thousands of T cell genomes. The purified libraries were quantified using a Qubit 3.0 fluorometer, sized with a Bioanalyzer 2100, and then quantified again using the KAPA Library Quantification kit. Each immunoSEQ 96-well plate was sequenced on its own single-read 150-cycle Illumina NextSeq 550 flow cell. The authors processed their data as follows. Because the immunoSEQ output included only junctional sequences and no quality scores, the filtering could not be the same as the filtering used for full-length reads. To assign V/J genes and CDR3, sequences were annotated using PyIR, a Python wrapper for IgBLAST v1.9, with IMGT germline references. Any read was removed if the V/J assignment was weak (E-value above 1e-6), the CDR3 was missing, or the read contained stop codons, out-of-frame junctions, or ambiguous translated residues. V3J clonotypes were defined by identical inferred V gene, J gene, and CDR3 amino acid sequence. The percentage overlap between two repertoires was calculated by dividing the number of shared unique clonotypes by the size of the smaller repertoire. Richness of each repertoire was evaluated using RTK rarefaction, the Chao1 estimator, and Recon v2.1 estimates of unobserved clonotypes. Generation probabilities were computed with OLGA for all TCRbeta clonotypes obtained by the gDNA method from a handful of donors. Entries here come from immuneACCESS through TCRdb and include only in-frame sequences with V and J called. Some clones fail to appear in such tables; in the studies checked, an unresolved V gene covers under half of the shortfall, and the cause of the remainder is unknown. The D gene and trimming were derived from the DNA, and the V and J assignments and clone size from that table. The sample table records roughly 1,600,000 clones; around 98.5% of these occur just once. The top ten clonotypes cover around 0.33% of the sample.

This receptor was identified in a man aged 25 to 40 in good health. Specimen: naive CD4+ T cells sorted from blood. The cell subset or site label, read with the paper, signifies: CD45RA+ positively selected. The chain is made from TRBV6-1 and TRBJ1-2; the D gene remains uncertain. The CDR3 here reads CASSAYGYTF. The nucleotide sequence is TGTGCCAGCAGCGCCTATGGCTACACCTTC.